This record looks at one T cell receptor (beta chain) sequence and its context. Its antigen remains unknown. The sample belongs to a study of T cells in localized non-small cell lung cancer. Clones were sequenced by immunoSEQ multiplex PCR, and TCRdb holds only the in-frame ones, with some missing. Of tens of thousands of clones in the sample, over 75% were seen once. Notes on the study in general: Among blood samples, higher T cell density accompanied longer overall survival. Uninvolved adjacent lung, not tumor, had the highest T cell clonality. Within adjacent lung there appeared a median approximately 58 of the top 100 tumor clones.

This material consisted of peripheral blood, taken before any cancer treatment. The receptor was isolated from a male donor aged 60 or over with stage III squamous cell lung carcinoma.

CDR3 sequence: CASSSGLAVYNEQFF. The DNA for the CDR3 is TGCGCCAGCAGCTCGGGACTAGCGGTATACAATGAGCAGTTCTTC. The gene calls are TRBV5-1 and TRBJ2-1, with 11 bases aligning to TRBD2. The CDR3 runs to 15 residues. V lost 3 bases, J lost 4 bases, and 3 bases stayed unmatched. Germline V gene lookup returns CDR1 SGHRS and CDR2 YFSETQ.